Sequencing of this T cell receptor (beta chain) was carried out in a study of blood T cell repertoires in COVID-19. Across the study: There were acute and convalescent COVID-19 samples, and they came from the United States, Italy and Spain. PBMCs, B-cell-depleted T cells, or T cells were the source of the cDNA or gDNA that made up the material.

In the study's own analysis: Reference gene primers were amplified, and this amplification served to estimate nucleated cell counts. Clones were sequenced by immunoSEQ multiplex PCR, and TCRdb holds only the in-frame ones, with some missing. That table gives V, J and clone size, and the DNA gave D and trimming. In the table there are approximately 80,000 clones, more than 75% of which are singletons. CDR3 length: 14 residues. The junction had 8 bases not matched to a gene; V was cut back by 4 bases and J by 6 bases. Germline V lookup: CDR1 GTSNPN, CDR2 SVGIG (reference sequence). The sequenced sample was peripheral blood. The V call is TRBV30, the J call TRBJ1-3; 8 positions match TRBD1. The sequence was collected from a man aged 40-50 years with acute or convalescent COVID-19. CDR3 DNA: TGTGCCTGGACCCCCGGGACAGGCGAAAACACCATATATTTT. This sequence encodes CAWTPGTGENTIYF. The entire variable domain, with the rest obtained from reference TRBV30 and TRBJ1-3, is as follows: SQTIHQWPATLVQPVGSPLSLECTVEGTSNPNLYWYRQAAGRGLQLLFYSVGIGQISSEVPQNLSASRPQDRQFILSSKKLLLSDSGFYLCAWTPGTGENTIYFGEGSWLTVV.